At least ten counts were recorded for the clone carrying this T cell receptor beta chain. As yet, its antigen is unknown. TCRdb ran MiXCR on the 5' RACE reads and lists one entry per CDR3 protein. The sample lists about 66,000 distinct CDR3 sequences; almost 4% were seen once. The record originates from a study of neurological immune-mediated disorders. Overall study context: The disease course was relapsing-remitting in roughly 31 and secondary progressive in about 9% of the roughly 35 multiple sclerosis patients. Study results and caveats: HTLV-1-associated myelopathy ranked highest for TCR clonal expansion and multiple sclerosis lowest, beneath healthy controls. When grouped phylogenetically, the repertoires of 18 of the 34 multiple sclerosis patients fell together in one related-CDR3 cluster, which is a possible signature.

This CDR3 has 13 amino acids. The junction had 5 bases not matched to a gene; V was cut back by 4 bases and J by 2 bases. CDR1 is DFQATT, CDR2 SNEGSKA, per germline (reference sequence). This clonotype was sampled from a man under 40 with multiple sclerosis. V and J are TRBV20-1 and TRBJ2-7, with TRBD1 matching over 7 bases. Material: PBMCs. The CDR3 coding sequence is TGCAGTGCTATGCCGGGACAGACCTACGAGCAGTACTTC. It specifies CSAMPGQTYEQYF.